These T cell receptor beta chains were read from a single sample in a study of cytomegalovirus exposure and HLA in healthy donors. TCRdb's table, derived via immunoSEQ multiplex PCR, lists solely in-frame clones and lacks some. The sample yields some 150,000 clones, approximately 86% seen once. Sequenced sample: PBMCs. All receptors come from a woman aged 45-65 years in good health and CMV-seropositive. Each CDR3 is given with its conserved first and last residue. Fields, in order: V gene, J gene, clone size, D gene, CDR3 DNA, CDR3 protein. A D gene is named only where the DNA matches it firmly. Size is omitted from some rows. Given values are once, few, many or a class for expanded clones.

>TRBV14|TRBJ2-7|-|-
TGTGCCAGCAGCCTCATCAGGGGCAACGAGCAGTACTTC
CASSLIRGNEQYF
>TRBV11-2|TRBJ1-4|-|-
TGTGCCAGCAGCTTAGGGGCACACCCAACTAATGAAAAACTGTTTTTT
CASSLGAHPTNEKLFF
>TRBV9|TRBJ2-1|-|-
TGTGCCAGCAGCGTAGACAGCTACAATGAGCAGTTCTTC
CASSVDSYNEQFF
>TRBV5-4|TRBJ2-3|once|TRBD1
TGTGCCAGCAGCTCCTGGACAGGGACAGATACGCAGTATTTT
CASSSWTGTDTQYF
>TRBV4-3|TRBJ2-1|-|TRBD1
TGCGCCAGCAGCCCCGGGACAGGGGACAATGAGCAGTTCTTC
CASSPGTGDNEQFF
>TRBV11-2|TRBJ2-1|-|-
TGTGCCAGCAGCTCCAGCTCCTACAATGAGCAGTTCTTC
CASSSSSYNEQFF
>TRBV19|TRBJ1-1|once|-
TGTGCCAGCCGAGGCAGGGGCTTGGACTCTGAAGCTTTCTTT
CASRGRGLDSEAFF
>TRBV6-1|TRBJ2-7|-|-
TGTGCCAGCAGCGACTACAGGGCTGCCTACGAGCAGTACTTC
CASSDYRAAYEQYF
>TRBV30|TRBJ2-5|-|-
TGTGCCTGGACTCTAGGGGCTTCTCAAGAGACCCAGTACTTC
CAWTLGASQETQYF
>TRBV6-5|TRBJ1-2|-|TRBD1
TGTGCCACCAGGGACAGAGGGCTGAGAGGCTACACCTTC
CATRDRGLRGYTF
>TRBV2|TRBJ2-3|-|-
TGTGCCAGCAGTGAAGCGCTCAGGAACGCAGATACGCAGTATTTT
CASSEALRNADTQYF
>TRBV27|TRBJ1-1|-|-
TGTGCCAGCAGTCACACGGCGGGGGACACTGAAGCTTTCTTT
CASSHTAGDTEAFF
>TRBV11-2|TRBJ2-7|-|-
TGTGCCAGCAGCTTAGATCTTTACGAGCAGTACTTC
CASSLDLYEQYF
>TRBV7-8|TRBJ1-2|-|-
TGTGCCAGCAGCTTAGGAGTTGGGGGGAGAGGTGGTAACTATGGCTACACCTTC
CASSLGVGGRGGNYGYTF
>TRBV19|TRBJ1-5|-|TRBD1
TGTGCCAGTAGTCCCCGGGACAGGCCCAATCAGCCCCAGCATTTT
CASSPRDRPNQPQHF
>TRBV18|TRBJ2-2|-|-
TGTGCCAGCTCAGCGACCGGGGAGCTGTTTTTT
CASSATGELFF
>TRBV19|TRBJ1-2|-|TRBD1
TGTGCCAGTAGTGCGCGGGACAGGTATGGCTACACCTTC
CASSARDRYGYTF
>TRBV7-2|TRBJ1-6|-|TRBD1
TGTGCCAGCAGCTTCACGGGGACAGCCTATAATTCACCCCTCCACTTT
CASSFTGTAYNSPLHF
>TRBV7-2|TRBJ2-7|-|-
TGTGCCAGCAGCTTTGGCGGGGTGGGTTACGAGCAGTACTTC
CASSFGGVGYEQYF
>TRBV9|TRBJ2-7|-|TRBD2
TGTGCCAGCAGCGGGGGGGGTGAGGGCTACGAGCAGTACTTC
CASSGGGEGYEQYF
>TRBV13|TRBJ2-3|-|-
TGTGCCAGCAGCTTGGGGGGGCGAGATACGCAGTATTTT
CASSLGGRDTQYF
>TRBV12-5|TRBJ1-5|-|-
TGTGCTAGTGGTTTGGTAACAGGGTTGGTCGGGCAGCCCCAGCATTTT
CASGLVTGLVGQPQHF
>TRBV5-4|TRBJ2-2|-|-
TGTGCCAGCAGCTCCTATATCCTGGACAGCCCGAACACCGGGGAGCTGTTTTTT
CASSSYILDSPNTGELFF
>TRBV29-1|TRBJ2-1|once|TRBD2
TGCAGCGTCACAACAGGACTAGCGGGGCACAATGAGCAGTTCTTC
CSVTTGLAGHNEQFF
>TRBV10-3|TRBJ2-1|-|-
TGTGCCACCTCGGTCGGCCGCGGGCTGAACAATGAGCAGTTCTTC
CATSVGRGLNNEQFF
>TRBV5-6|TRBJ2-3|once|-
TGTGCCAGCAGCGCGGGGACCCCAGATACGCAGTATTTT
CASSAGTPDTQYF
>TRBV5-1|TRBJ2-7|-|TRBD1
TGCGCCAGCAGCTTCTTGACAGGGGGTACCTACGAGCAGTACTTC
CASSFLTGGTYEQYF
>TRBV6-1|TRBJ1-2|few|TRBD1
TGTGCCAGCAGGACAGGGGGCTCGGGAGGCTACACCTTC
CASRTGGSGGYTF
>TRBV30|TRBJ2-2|-|-
TGTGCCTGGAAGGGGCAGCTAACTTCCGGGGAGCTGTTTTTT
CAWKGQLTSGELFF
>TRBV9|TRBJ2-1|once|TRBD2
TGTGCCAGCAGCGTAGGTAGCGGGGGGCCCGATGAGCAGTTCTTC
CASSVGSGGPDEQFF
>TRBV6-6|TRBJ2-2|-|-
TGTGCCAGCAGTTACCGGGTGGGGAACACCGGGGAGCTGTTTTTT
CASSYRVGNTGELFF
>TRBV29-1|TRBJ2-1|-|-
TGCAGGGGACAAATTTACAATGAGCAGTTCTTC
CRGQIYNEQFF
>TRBV10-3|TRBJ1-2|-|-
TGTGCCATCAGACTAACAGGGAGTGACTATGGCTACACCTTC
CAIRLTGSDYGYTF
>TRBV13|TRBJ2-3|-|TRBD2
TGTGCCAGCAGCTTTGGACTAGCGGGGGGGCCAACAGATACGCAGTATTTT
CASSFGLAGGPTDTQYF
>TRBV6-1|TRBJ2-7|once|-
TGTGCCAGCAGTGGCAGGACAGCCTACGAGCAGTACTTC
CASSGRTAYEQYF
>TRBV11-2|TRBJ1-1|-|-
TGTGCCAGCAGCCCGACCCTTACAGGGCTCACTGAAGCTTTCTTT
CASSPTLTGLTEAFF
>TRBV6-1|TRBJ2-7|-|-
TGTGCCAGCAGTGTGGTAGAAGCCTACGCGCAGTACTTC
CASSVVEAYAQYF
>TRBV7-9|TRBJ1-2|-|-
TGTGCCAGCAGCTTAGGGCCCGGGTGGGGCTACACCTTC
CASSLGPGWGYTF
>TRBV12-5|TRBJ1-2|-|-
TGTGCTAGTGGTCCAGACAAGATCTATGGCTACACCTTC
CASGPDKIYGYTF
>TRBV10-2|TRBJ2-5|-|TRBD1
TGCGCCAGCAGTGAGTATTTTCAGGACAGGGACGAGACCCAGTACTTC
CASSEYFQDRDETQYF